Presented here are 30 T cell receptor beta chains from one specimen sequenced in a study of blood T cell repertoires in COVID-19. Method: immunoSEQ multiplex PCR; TCRdb's copy keeps in-frame clones and lacks some. Found here are 70,000 to 95,000 clones, around 82% of them singletons; the top ten hold 21%. The sequencing input was peripheral blood. These receptors were collected from a human donor in a cohort sampled during active COVID-19.

This chain uses TRBV28 with TRBJ1-2; tentative D call: TRBD1 (6 bases). Trimming removed 1 base at V and 8 bases at J, with 14 bases between. Germline V gene sequence: CDR1 MDHEN, CDR2 SYDVKM. This CDR3 spans 14 amino acids. The CDR3 loop is CASSLFRGARGYTF. The CDR3 bases are TGTGCCAGCAGTTTATTTCGGGGGGCGCGGGGCTACACCTTC.

The V gene is TRBV27, the J gene TRBJ1-1; maybe TRBD1 (5 bases). Germline V gene lookup returns CDR1 MNHEY and CDR2 SMNVEV (reference sequence). The CDR3 has 13 amino acids. The germline V and J ends were trimmed by 5 bases and 0 bases, with 7 bases remaining between them. The CDR3 bases are TGTGCCAGCAGTGTCAGGGTGAACACTGAAGCTTTCTTT. Its protein is CASSVRVNTEAFF.

The chain couples TRBV11-1 to TRBJ2-3; D may be TRBD2 (5 bases). CDR1 and CDR2 (germline): SGHAT, FQDESV (reference sequence). The CDR3 consists of 15 residues. V was shortened by 1 base and J by 4 bases, with 12 bases between the two germline ends. The CDR3 here is CASSLDFRDPDTQYF. Here the CDR3 DNA reads TGTGCCAGCAGCTTAGACTTCCGGGATCCAGATACGCAGTATTTT. Supplemented by reference TRBV11-1 and TRBJ2-3, the full variable domain reads EAEVAQSPRYKITEKSQAVAFWCDPISGHATLYWYRQILGQGPELLVQFQDESVVDDSQLPKDRFSAERLKGVDSTLKIQPAELGDSAMYLCASSLDFRDPDTQYFGPGTRLTVL.

This chain links TRBV7-2 with TRBJ2-7, with 10 bases matching TRBD1. The V segment lost 0 bases and the J segment 6 bases; nucleotides outside the gene matches: 5. Looked up from germline, CDR1 is SGHTA and CDR2 is FQGNSA. The CDR3 totals 15 residues. CDR3 in DNA: TGTGCCAGCAGCTTAGCGTCGACAGGGGGCGGCGAGCAGTACTTC. Encoded protein: CASSLASTGGGEQYF.

The V and J genes are TRBV6-5 and TRBJ1-6; 8 nucleotides agree with TRBD1. The CDR3 has 15 amino acids. J lost 6 bases, V lost 6 bases, and 7 bases had no gene match. Germline loops: CDR1 MNHEY, CDR2 SVGAGI. CDR3 sequence (DNA): TGTGCCAGCAGACGCCAGGGGGCGAGTAATTCACCCCTCCACTTT. This gives the protein CASRRQGASNSPLHF.

The chain links TRBV7-8 to TRBJ1-2; 10 bases match TRBD1. The CDR3 has 16 residues. Looked up from germline, CDR1 is SGHVS and CDR2 is FQNEAQ. With V trimmed by 0 bases and J by 4 bases, 5 bases remained unmatched. DNA of the CDR3: TGTGCCAGCAGCTTAGCAGGACAGGGGGGTGGCTATGGCTACACCTTC. This translates into CASSLAGQGGGYGYTF.

This clone was observed a single time. This chain links TRBV24-1 with TRBJ2-3; 7 bases line up with TRBD2. Losses at the gene ends were 4 bases for V and 3 bases for J; bases not matched to a gene: 3. Germline V gene data show CDR1 as KGHDR and CDR2 as SFDVKD. The CDR3 length is 14 residues. The CDR3 spells CATSERSGTDTQYF. DNA for the CDR3: TGTGCCACCAGTGAGCGTAGCGGGACAGATACGCAGTATTTT.

The chain joins TRBV2 to TRBJ2-7; a possible D gene is TRBD1 (5 bases). This CDR3 spans 15 amino acids. Germline V gene data show CDR1 as SNHLY and CDR2 as FYNNEI. V lost 4 bases and J lost 0, with 13 bases in between. DNA of the CDR3: TGTGCCAGCAGTGGTTTGGGGCCAAGCTCCTACGAGCAGTACTTC. Translated, it gives CASSGLGPSSYEQYF. Full variable domain (missing parts from reference TRBV2 and TRBJ2-7): EPEVTQTPSHQVTQMGQEVILRCVPISNHLYFYWYRQILGQKVEFLVSFYNNEISEKSEIFDDQFSVERPDGSNFTLKIRSTKLEDSAMYFCASSGLGPSSYEQYFGPGTRLTVT.

The chain is built from TRBV19 and TRBJ1-4; 8 bases agree with TRBD1. The CDR3 extends over 15 amino acids. V lost 7 bases, J lost 0 bases, and 4 bases stayed unmatched. The germline V gene encodes CDR1 LNHDA and CDR2 SQIVND (reference sequence). The CDR3 sequence is CASTGQGTTNEKLFF. CDR3 nucleotide sequence: TGTGCCAGTACCGGACAGGGCACAACTAATGAAAAACTGTTTTTT.

The V gene is TRBV7-9, the J gene TRBJ2-7; the D is unclear. The CDR3 has 15 amino acids. Trimming shortened V by 1 base and J by 0 bases, and 10 bases separated the two germline ends. The germline V gene has CDR1 SEHNR and CDR2 FQNEAQ (reference sequence). The CDR3 sequence is CASSLVERSSYEQYF. CDR3 coding DNA: TGTGCCAGCAGCTTAGTGGAGCGTTCCTCCTACGAGCAGTACTTC.

The chain recombines TRBV6-5 with TRBJ2-6; D is possibly TRBD1 (6 bases). V lost 5 bases and J lost 1, with 9 bases in between. Germline V gene data show CDR1 as MNHEY and CDR2 as SVGAGI. This CDR3 comprises 15 residues. The CDR3 spells CASSHRVSGANVLTF. The CDR3 DNA sequence: TGTGCCAGCAGTCACAGGGTTTCTGGGGCCAACGTCCTGACTTTC.

The gene calls are TRBV7-2 and TRBJ1-2, with D uncertain. Trimming pared 5 bases from V and 7 bases from J, leaving 14 bases between. This CDR3 is 13 amino acids long. CDR1 and CDR2 (germline): SGHTA, FQGNSA. Written as DNA, the CDR3 is TGTGCCAGCAGCCCGAAAGAGCTTAGTGGCTACACCTTC. Encoded protein: CASSPKELSGYTF.

V and J are TRBV27 and TRBJ2-3; TRBD1 might be the D (6 bases). Germline lookup yields CDR1 MNHEY and CDR2 SMNVEV (reference sequence). The CDR3 is made up of 14 amino acids. V gave up 8 bases and J gave up 5 bases, with 17 bases separating them. CDR3 in amino acids: CASAFRDTLDTQYF. CDR3 bases: TGTGCCAGCGCATTCCGGGACACACTAGATACGCAGTATTTT.

The rearrangement joins TRBV6-5 to TRBJ2-7; 9 positions agree with TRBD1. V dropped 5 bases and J dropped 5; count of bases not matched to a gene: 7. This CDR3 spans 14 amino acids. The germline gives CDR1 MNHEY, CDR2 SVGAGI. CDR3 DNA sequence: TGTGCCAGCAGTAGGGGACAGGGTAACCACGAGCAGTACTTC. This translates into CASSRGQGNHEQYF.

A few counts support this clone. The chain employs TRBV11-3 and TRBJ1-1, with a weak D call TRBD1 (5 bases). Germline assignment: CDR1 SGHNT and CDR2 YENEEA. The CDR3 covers 14 residues. Deletions cut 5 bases from V and 5 bases from J, with 15 bases between. This CDR3 is CASSRGGEGTEAFF. In DNA, the CDR3 is TGTGCCAGCAGCCGAGGAGGGGAAGGGACTGAAGCTTTCTTT.

V usage is TRBV5-8 and J usage is TRBJ1-4; D unresolved. Germline values: CDR1 SGHTS, CDR2 YDEGEE. Trimming shortened V by 4 bases and J by 5 bases, and 15 bases separated the two germline ends. CDR3 length: 15 amino acids. In nucleotides, the CDR3 is TGTGCCAGCAGCGGAGATGGCGGCGCCAATGAAAAACTGTTTTTT. It specifies CASSGDGGANEKLFF.

The V and J genes are TRBV5-1 and TRBJ1-2; TRBD1 matches 8 bases. The CDR3 has 15 amino acids. The ends lost 5 bases at V and 6 bases at J; junction bases unmatched: 12. The germline CDR1 and CDR2 sequences are SGHRS and YFSETQ. CDR3 DNA: TGCGCCAGCAGGTGGGACAGGACCTTTTGGGATGGCTACACCTTC. It codes for CASRWDRTFWDGYTF.

This chain connects TRBV6-2 or TRBV6-3 to TRBJ2-7; no firm D call. CDR3 size: 17 residues. V was clipped by 2 bases and J by 3 bases, with 20 bases between them. Germline values: CDR1 MNHEY, CDR2 SVGEGT. In nucleotides, the CDR3 is TGTGCCAGCAGTTACCAAGAACACCCCAAGTTATTCTACGAGCAGTACTTC. This translates into CASSYQEHPKLFYEQYF.

The V gene is TRBV5-1, the J gene TRBJ2-1, with 12 bases matching TRBD2. The germline gives CDR1 SGHRS, CDR2 YFSETQ. The V segment lost 2 bases and the J segment 5 bases; nucleotides outside the gene matches: 2. This CDR3 is built from 15 residues. In nucleotides, the CDR3 is TGCGCCAGCAGCTTCACTAGCGGGGGGAACAATGAGCAGTTCTTC. This codes for CASSFTSGGNNEQFF.

The V call is TRBV11-2, the J call TRBJ1-1; 7 positions agree with TRBD1. With 5 bases clipped from V and 6 bases from J, the junction kept 12 bases outside the gene matches. This CDR3 region has 15 residues. Germline V gene sequence: CDR1 SGHAT, CDR2 FQNNGV. CDR3 in DNA: TGTGCCAGCAGCACACACAGGGGCCAGGGGGCTGAAGCTTTCTTT. Its translation is CASSTHRGQGAEAFF.

This chain uses TRBV28 with TRBJ2-3; 13 bases are shared with TRBD2. The CDR3 has 15 residues. V gave up 9 bases and J gave up 1 base; unmatched junction bases: 4. Germline loops: CDR1 MDHEN, CDR2 SYDVKM. In DNA, the CDR3 is TGTGCCAGTCGAGGACTAGCGGGGGGCACAGATACGCAGTATTTT. Its translation is CASRGLAGGTDTQYF.

This clone was detected a few times. J is TRBJ2-2 and V is TRBV7-9, with unresolved D. Deletions cut 5 bases from V and 1 base from J, with 14 bases between. The length of the CDR3 is 16 residues. From germline, CDR1 is SEHNR and CDR2 FQNEAQ (reference sequence). The CDR3 reads CASSPWALQNTGELFF. CDR3 nucleotide sequence: TGTGCCAGCAGCCCTTGGGCCCTACAGAACACCGGGGAGCTGTTTTTT. The variable domain in full, completed from reference TRBV7-9 and TRBJ2-2, reads DTGVSQNPRHKITKRGQNVTFRCDPISEHNRLYWYRQTLGQGPEFLTYFQNEAQLEKSRLLSDRFSAERPKGSFSTLEIQRTEQGDSAMYLCASSPWALQNTGELFFGEGSRLTVL.

The V call is TRBV14, the J call TRBJ1-1, with 8 nucleotides matching TRBD1. The CDR3 contains 15 residues. The V gene end was trimmed by 1 base and the J gene end by 2 bases; junction bases not matched to a gene: 3. Germline assignment: CDR1 SGHDN and CDR2 FVKESK. The CDR3 DNA sequence: TGTGCCAGCAGCCAAGGACAGGGGATAAACACTGAAGCTTTCTTT. Protein: CASSQGQGINTEAFF.

V is TRBV5-1 and J is TRBJ2-7; 7 positions match TRBD2. The CDR3 has 13 residues. Unmatched junction bases numbered 7, after V lost 8 bases and J lost 2 bases. CDR1 and CDR2 from the germline V gene are SGHRS and YFSETQ. The CDR3 sequence is CASRAGQPYEQYF. CDR3 sequence (DNA): TGCGCCAGTAGAGCGGGGCAACCCTACGAGCAGTACTTC.

The rearrangement links TRBV5-1 to TRBJ1-4; tentative D call: TRBD1 (5 bases). Trimming removed 4 bases at V and 3 bases at J, with 13 bases between. CDR1 and CDR2 (germline): SGHRS, YFSETQ. The CDR3 extends over 15 amino acids. The DNA of the CDR3 is TGCGCCAGCAGCCGTTTATTAGGGGCTAATGAAAAACTGTTTTTT. It encodes CASSRLLGANEKLFF.

The chain carries TRBV5-5 and TRBJ1-1, with 7 bases lining up with TRBD1. V trimming: 4 bases; J trimming: 4 bases; junction bases outside the gene matches: 10. The CDR3 contains 15 residues. The germline gives CDR1 SGHKS, CDR2 YYEKEE (reference sequence). CDR3 amino acids: CASSPTTGWGTEAFF. DNA of the CDR3: TGTGCCAGCAGCCCGACGACAGGGTGGGGCACTGAAGCTTTCTTT.

In nucleotides, the CDR3 is TGCGCCAGCAGCCCCCCTAGCTCCTACGAGCAGTACTTC. Residues: CASSPPSSYEQYF. The gene calls are TRBV10-1 and TRBJ2-7; D not resolved. This CDR3 has 13 amino acids. V lost 6 bases and J 0 bases, leaving 9 bases between the germline ends. Germline V gene lookup returns CDR1 WNHNN and CDR2 SYGVQD (reference sequence).

The chain links TRBV18 to TRBJ2-7, with D tentatively TRBD1 (5 bases). Trimming cost V 2 bases and J 3 bases, with 5 bases left between them. Germline V gives CDR1 KGHSH, CDR2 LQKENI. CDR3 length equals 12 residues. DNA of the CDR3: TGTGCCAGCTCACCAACAGGCTACGAGCAGTACTTC. Protein: CASSPTGYEQYF. Together with reference TRBV18 and TRBJ2-7, the CDR3 gives the full variable domain: NAGVMQNPRHLVRRRGQEARLRCSPMKGHSHVYWYRQLPEEGLKFMVYLQKENIIDESGMPKERFSAEFPKEGPSILRIQQVVRGDSAAYFCASSPTGYEQYFGPGTRLTVT.

The chain has TRBV10-2 and TRBJ2-2, with 10 bases that match TRBD1. The CDR3 has 14 amino acids. From germline, CDR1 is WSHSY and CDR2 SAAADI. With V trimmed by 7 bases and J by 6 bases, 5 bases remained unmatched. CDR3 region: CASKGQGRSGELFF. For the CDR3, the DNA is TGCGCCAGCAAGGGACAGGGGAGATCCGGGGAGCTGTTTTTT.

This clone was recorded only once. The chain joins TRBV28 to TRBJ2-1; 13 bases align to TRBD2. With 3 bases clipped from V and 10 bases from J, the junction kept 18 bases outside the gene matches. Germline V CDR1 and CDR2: MDHEN, SYDVKM. The CDR3 is made up of 19 amino acids. The DNA of the CDR3 is TGTGCCAGCAGTTTGTGGCGAGCTGGGACTAGCGGGGTCCGGGGGGAGCAGTTCTTC. Its protein is CASSLWRAGTSGVRGEQFF.